This TCR beta chain appears in the sequencing data of a study of shared clonotypes between healthy human individuals (dated by TCRdb to about 2020). Broadly, across the study: Three men and a couple of women, aged 18 to 49 years, made up the cohort. To estimate repertoire size and how much clonotypes are shared between individuals, the study performed deep sequencing of blood TCR repertoires from roughly five healthy adults. Leukapheresis yielded between about 0.94 and 8.9 billion PBMCs per donor. Libraries were prepared and TCR repertoires were sequenced by different laboratories using diverse techniques, in order to increase sequencing depth and limit assay-specific biases. Per donor, three plates each were used for CD4 naive and CD4 memory, two for CD8 naive, and one for CD8 memory. The investigation overall reported the following: Sampling was restricted to blood, and TCR repertoires in tissue are likely to differ from TCR repertoires in blood. Compared with non-shared clonotypes, the clonotypes found in all four sorted-subset donors had higher generation probabilities. Based on pairwise subsampling, the degree of clonotype sharing among donors was expected to be affected by sequencing depth. Even with the large sequencing depth, rarefaction of the sorted-subset datasets indicated that sequencing was incomplete. Estimated clonotype richness was generally larger for naive than for memory subsets. Because the study included only a small number of donors, the genetic and exposure-history diversity represented was limited. Across four donors, approximately 5% of naive CD4, roughly 3.3% of naive CD8, about 2% of memory CD4, and 0.3% to 0.45% of memory CD8 clonotypes were shared.

CD8 naive samples consisted of CD45RO-negative cells that were positively selected for CCR7, yielding a CD45RA+CCR7+ population without TemRA cells. The donors were healthy, HIV-negative adults who had no recently reported acute infections or vaccinations. Every donor was a Caucasian adult living in Nashville, Tennessee, USA. After blood collection by leukapheresis, PBMCs were isolated using Ficoll-Histopaque density gradient centrifugation and then cryopreserved in the vapor phase of liquid nitrogen. Analytical flow cytometry was used to check the purity and quantity of each magnetically sorted T cell population. Genomic DNA was isolated from each sorted fraction and quantified by UV absorbance on a Nanodrop 2000c. Using the deep immunoSEQ assay, TCR CDR3 regions were amplified from genomic DNA by multiplex PCR. Extracted genomic DNA from each cell subset was spread evenly across all wells of several immunoSEQ 96-well plates, with each plate serving as a replicate. For sorted subsets, each replicate PCR was loaded with about 200 ng genomic DNA, equivalent to 30,000 to 35,000 T cell genomes. The purified libraries were quantified using a Qubit 3.0 fluorometer, sized with a Bioanalyzer 2100, and then quantified again using the KAPA Library Quantification kit. Every immunoSEQ 96-well plate was sequenced on a dedicated single-read 150-cycle Illumina NextSeq 550 flow cell. The published analysis was carried out like this. Because the immunoSEQ output held only junctional sequences and lacked quality scores, the filtering could not match the filtering applied to full-length reads. To assign V/J genes and CDR3, sequences were annotated against IMGT germline references using PyIR, a Python wrapper for IgBLAST v1.9. Reads were removed for weak V/J assignments (E-value above 1e-6), missing CDR3, stop codons, out-of-frame junctions, or ambiguous translated residues. V3J clonotypes were defined as sequences sharing an identical inferred V gene, J gene, and CDR3 amino acid sequence. Percentage overlap between repertoires was calculated by dividing the number of shared unique clonotypes by the size of the smaller repertoire. Richness of each repertoire was evaluated using RTK rarefaction, the Chao1 estimator, and Recon v2.1 estimates of unobserved clonotypes. Generation probabilities were computed with OLGA for all TCRbeta clonotypes obtained by the gDNA method from several donors. In TCRdb, the immuneACCESS table is reduced to in-frame sequences with V and J assigned. These tables do not hold every clone; where another copy was compared, an unresolved V gene accounts for under half, and the others remain unexplained. The V and J calls and clone size are taken from that table; D and trimming were inferred from the DNA. The sample table lists approximately 1.9 million clones, 90% to 95% of them with a count of one. The leading ten clones occupy around 1.7% of the sample.

As to this clone: The clone's antigen remains unknown. No much larger clonotype is one base removed from it; base qualities were not supplied.

The germline V gene specifies WSHSY as CDR1 and SAAADI as CDR2. There are 14 amino acids in the CDR3, from cysteine to phenylalanine inclusive. The read is trimmed to its CDR3 DNA, 42 bases read in frame from base 1. The trim is 4 bases for V and 3 bases for J, with a gap of 9 bases between the germline ends. The specimen was naive CD8+ T cells from PBMCs. Per the publication, the cell subset or site label means: CD45RA+CCR7+. This receptor was obtained from a man younger than 35 in good health. Some clones in this sample may be carry-over from other donors' samples. The V and J segments used are TRBV10-2 and TRBJ2-2; the D gene is unclear. The DNA reads as follows: TGCGCCAGCAGTGCGAACAGATACACCGGGGAGCTGTTTTTT. It encodes CASSANRYTGELFF.